The T cell receptor beta chain described here comes from a study of PD-L1 blockade in urothelial cancer. Study-level background: Dosed intravenously at 1,200 mg every 3 weeks, atezolizumab was initiated by patients around 2014. Patients had undergone 0 to 3 prior chemotherapy regimens. Per blood sample, T cells had a median of about 150,000. The study, taken as a whole, reports: The study found that durable-benefit patients expanded tumor-associated blood clones more at 3 weeks.

On this clone itself: Antigen specificity is unknown.

Germline CDR1 is SGHRS and CDR2 is YFSETQ. This CDR3 comprises 15 residues. With 5 bases removed from V and 2 bases from J, the gap between germline ends came to 16 bases. The time point: peripheral blood 6 weeks after treatment start. Method: immunoSEQ multiplex PCR; TCRdb's copy keeps in-frame clones and lacks some. This sample has over 15,000 clones, with around 81% found just once. The receptor was derived from a man aged 50 to 60 with urothelial cancer. V is TRBV5-1 and J is TRBJ1-2; D might be TRBD1 (6 bases). Sequenced here: PBMCs, sampled around atezolizumab (anti-PD-L1) treatment. DNA of the CDR3: TGCGCCAGCAGTTCCGGACAGCTACTGAACTATGGCTACACCTTC. It encodes CASSSGQLLNYGYTF.